Each of the 10 T cell receptor beta chains below was sequenced from the same sample in a study of cytomegalovirus exposure and HLA in healthy donors. The PCR contained 60 Vbeta and 13 Jbeta primers. Generated by immunoSEQ multiplex PCR, the TCRdb table keeps only in-frame clones and is missing some. The table shows under 200,000 clones, with 80% to 90% occurring only once. The sequenced sample consisted of PBMCs. These receptor sequences come from a young woman in good health and CMV-seronegative.

This clone was detected a few times. The chain links TRBV6-6 to TRBJ1-3; 9 bases map to TRBD1. The CDR3 runs to 15 residues. Germline V lookup: CDR1 MNHNY, CDR2 SVGAGI (reference sequence). The J segment lost 1 base and the V segment lost 7 bases, leaving 5 bases of the junction unmatched. As DNA, the CDR3 is TGTGCCAGCAACTTGGGACAGGGATCTGGAAACACCATATATTTT. This gives the protein CASNLGQGSGNTIYF.

The chain employs TRBV5-4 and TRBJ2-7, with D maybe TRBD1 (6 bases). In germline, CDR1 is SGHNT, CDR2 YYREEE (reference sequence). The CDR3 is 13 amino acids. The ends were cut back, 5 bases at V and 4 bases at J, with 13 bases in the middle. The CDR3 DNA sequence: TGTGCCAGCAGGTGGGGGCTTGGGTACGAGCAGTACTTC. It translates to CASRWGLGYEQYF.

This sequence joins TRBV28 and TRBJ2-7; 8 bases agree with TRBD1. There are 14 residues in the CDR3. V gave up 5 bases and J gave up 5 bases; unmatched junction bases: 8. Germline V gene lookup returns CDR1 MDHEN and CDR2 SYDVKM. The CDR3 sequence: CASSLRTGSNEQYF. In nucleotides, the CDR3 is TGTGCCAGCAGTCTGAGGACAGGGTCAAACGAGCAGTACTTC.

This clone was detected a few times. V gene TRBV5-1 combines with J gene TRBJ1-4; 10 positions agree with TRBD1. The junction had 4 bases not matched to a gene; V was cut back by 5 bases and J by 6 bases. CDR1 SGHRS and CDR2 YFSETQ come from the germline V gene. The CDR3 has 14 amino acids. DNA for the CDR3: TGCGCCAGCAGACCGGGACAGGGGTATGAAAAACTGTTTTTT. It yields the protein CASRPGQGYEKLFF.

CDR3 loop: CASTKDGPSYEQYF. The CDR3 nucleotides are TGTGCCAGCACCAAGGATGGGCCTTCATACGAGCAGTACTTC. The chain uses TRBV11-2 and TRBJ2-7; no clear D. Per the germline V gene, CDR1 is SGHAT and CDR2 is FQNNGV. The CDR3 runs 14 residues. V lost 7 bases to trimming and J lost 4 bases, with 17 bases between them. Together with reference TRBV11-2 and TRBJ2-7, the CDR3 gives the full variable domain: EAGVAQSPRYKIIEKRQSVAFWCNPISGHATLYWYQQILGQGPKLLIQFQNNGVVDDSQLPKDRFSAERLKGVDSTLKIQPAKLEDSAVYLCASTKDGPSYEQYFGPGTRLTVT.

The gene calls are TRBV5-6 and TRBJ2-2, with 7 bases that match TRBD1. J lost 5 bases, V lost 1 base, and 8 bases had no gene match. Germline CDR1 and CDR2: SGHDT and YYEEEE. This CDR3 has 16 amino acids. The CDR3 DNA reads TGTGCCAGCAGCTTGATGAGGGGGCAGGTGACCGGGGAGCTGTTTTTT. Amino acids: CASSLMRGQVTGELFF. The full variable domain, with the rest looked up from reference TRBV5-6 and TRBJ2-2, is DAGVTQSPTHLIKTRGQQVTLRCSPKSGHDTVSWYQQALGQGPQFIFQYYEEEERQRGNFPDRFSGHQFPNYSSELNVNALLLGDSALYLCASSLMRGQVTGELFFGEGSRLTVL.

Only one count was recorded for this clone. The chain joins TRBV5-1 to TRBJ2-5, with 8 bases that match TRBD2. Germline V CDR1 and CDR2: SGHRS, YFSETQ. This CDR3 is built from 18 residues. Unmatched junction bases numbered 14, after V lost 1 base and J lost 3 bases. CDR3 sequence: CASSLTRHTRGGKETQYF. CDR3 nucleotide sequence: TGCGCCAGCAGCTTGACCAGACACACCCGGGGGGGGAAAGAGACCCAGTACTTC.

The gene calls are TRBV11-2 and TRBJ2-1; 9 nucleotides align to TRBD2. V gave up 5 bases and J gave up 3 bases; unmatched junction bases: 5. This CDR3 region has 15 residues. Germline CDR1 reads SGHAT; CDR2 reads FQNNGV. This chain's CDR3 is CASSALAGVYNEQFF. The DNA of the CDR3 is TGTGCCAGCAGCGCACTAGCGGGTGTCTACAATGAGCAGTTCTTC.

The chain uses TRBV7-9 and TRBJ2-7; D might be TRBD2 (6 bases). The CDR3 contains 12 residues. V was cut by 5 bases and J by 3 bases, with 8 bases left in between. The germline V gene has CDR1 SEHNR and CDR2 FQNEAQ (reference sequence). CDR3 region: CASSVGGYEQYF. The DNA of the CDR3 is TGTGCCAGCAGCGTCGGGGGCTACGAGCAGTACTTC.

This sequence joins TRBV18 and TRBJ2-2; tentatively, D is TRBD1 (6 bases). V lost 4 bases and J 1 base, leaving 10 bases between the germline ends. The CDR3 extends over 15 amino acids. CDR1 is KGHSH, CDR2 LQKENI, per germline. CDR3 loop: CASSQTTGNTGELFF. As DNA, the CDR3 is TGTGCCAGCTCACAGACGACAGGGAACACCGGGGAGCTGTTTTTT.